These 15 T cell receptor beta chains originate from one sample sequenced in a study of T cells in Graves' hyperthyroidism and ophthalmopathy. Researchers took RNA transcripts and amplified the TCR beta CDR3 regions from them. The TCR CDR3 was amplified in a first-round RT-PCR using the HTBI primer set. TCRdb re-called the multiplex PCR reads through MiXCR, storing one row per CDR3 protein. Here the sample spans about 350,000 distinct CDR3 sequences, about a sixth being singletons. Material: blood. The source of these receptors is a woman in her 40s with Graves' ophthalmopathy.

This clonotype was detected a few times. The genes are TRBV30 and TRBJ1-1; TRBD1 might be the D (6 bases). The germline V and J ends were trimmed by 2 bases and 0 bases, with 13 bases remaining between them. Germline-derived CDR1 and CDR2 are GTSNPN and SVGIG (reference sequence). The CDR3 contains 15 residues. The CDR3 loop is CAWSQWGGLNTEAFF. As DNA, the CDR3 is TGTGCCTGGAGTCAATGGGGGGGGCTGAACACTGAAGCTTTCTTT.

The gene calls are TRBV7-2 and TRBJ1-5; D is perhaps TRBD1 (6 bases). The CDR3 has 16 amino acids. Trimming pared 0 bases from V and 11 bases from J, leaving 20 bases between. The V gene's germline CDR1 is SGHTA and CDR2 FQGNSA. CDR3 protein: CASSLASGLGGGAQHF. Here the CDR3 DNA reads TGTGCCAGCAGCTTAGCCTCCGGGTTAGGGGGGGGGGCCCAGCATTTT.

This rearrangement joins TRBV29-1 to TRBJ2-5; 9 bases are a match to TRBD2. Per the germline V gene, CDR1 is SQVTM and CDR2 is ANQGSEA. With 7 bases clipped from V and 4 bases from J, the junction kept 7 bases outside the gene matches. This CDR3 region has 13 residues. The CDR3 DNA reads TGCAGCGCAGCGGGAGGCCAAAGAGAGACCCAGTACTTC. Translated: CSAAGGQRETQYF. Full variable domain (outside the CDR3, taken from reference TRBV29-1 and TRBJ2-5): SAVISQKPSRDICQRGTSLTIQCQVDSQVTMMFWYRQQPGQSLTLIATANQGSEATYESGFVIDKFPISRPNLTFSTLTVSNMSPEDSSIYLCSAAGGQRETQYFGPGTRLLVL.

Ten or more counts support this clonotype. J is TRBJ2-7 and V is TRBV6-1, with D possibly being TRBD1 (5 bases). This CDR3 spans 14 amino acids. V was cut by 4 bases and J by 0 bases, with 10 bases left in between. Per the germline V gene, CDR1 is MNHNS and CDR2 is SASEGT. CDR3 in DNA: TGTGCCAGCAGTGCGACAGTCAGCTCCTACGAGCAGTACTTC. Translating gives CASSATVSSYEQYF.

The V gene is TRBV12-3 or TRBV12-4, the J gene TRBJ1-2; D remains ambiguous. Deletions cut 5 bases from V and 8 bases from J, with 15 bases between. This CDR3 comprises 13 residues. The CDR3 spells CASSGGAGGGYTF. The CDR3 nucleotides read TGTGCCAGCAGTGGAGGCGCGGGTGGGGGCTACACCTTC.

The sample holds many counts of this clonotype. The chain uses TRBV5-1 and TRBJ2-7, with 9 bases identical to TRBD1. With 4 bases clipped from V and 3 bases from J, the junction kept 8 bases outside the gene matches. Germline V gene sequence: CDR1 SGHRS, CDR2 YFSETQ. CDR3 size: 15 residues. CDR3 sequence: CASSTSPGQGYEQYF. In DNA, the CDR3 is TGCGCCAGCAGCACGTCCCCGGGACAGGGCTACGAGCAGTACTTC.

The sample holds many counts of this clonotype. The chain has TRBV28 and TRBJ1-5, with a weak D call TRBD1 (6 bases). The V end lost 9 bases, the J end lost 0 bases, and 15 bases lay between the germline ends. The CDR3 sequence is 15 residues long. Germline CDR1 MDHEN, CDR2 SYDVKM. The CDR3 loop is CASGEGGYSNQPQHF. The CDR3 DNA reads TGTGCCAGTGGGGAGGGGGGATATAGCAATCAGCCCCAGCATTTT.

J is TRBJ2-4 and V is TRBV10-3; D perhaps matches TRBD2 (5 bases). Germline V lookup: CDR1 ENHRY, CDR2 SYGVKD. The CDR3 length is 18 residues. Trimming left V 0 bases short and J 3 bases short, with 18 bases between. This CDR3 is CAISESTGGLGFKNIQYF. The CDR3 DNA follows: TGTGCCATCAGTGAGTCCACCGGCGGACTGGGATTCAAAAACATTCAGTACTTC.

The V gene is TRBV12-3 or TRBV12-4, the J gene TRBJ1-6; no firm D call. Deletions cut 6 bases from V and 7 bases from J, with 16 bases between. This CDR3 spans 15 amino acids. The CDR3 reads CASSFREVGNSPLHF. In DNA, the CDR3 is TGTGCCAGCAGCTTCCGGGAGGTCGGAAATTCACCCCTCCACTTT.

This clonotype was detected many times. The CDR3 nucleotides read TGTGCCAGCAGCTATACGGGACAGTATAATTCACCCCTCCACTTT. This codes for CASSYTGQYNSPLHF. J is TRBJ1-6 and V is TRBV13; 7 nucleotides match TRBD1. With V trimmed by 4 bases and J by 4 bases, 4 bases remained unmatched. CDR1 and CDR2 (germline): PRHDT, FYEKMQ (reference sequence). This CDR3 region has 15 residues.

Only a few counts were recorded for this clonotype. This chain uses TRBV28 with TRBJ2-7; TRBD2 matches 13 bases. The CDR3 totals 16 residues. Germline-derived CDR1 and CDR2 are MDHEN and SYDVKM. With 5 bases clipped from V and 5 bases from J, the junction kept 9 bases outside the gene matches. CDR3 in DNA: TGTGCCAGCAGTCCCTTTGGACTAGCGGGAGATCACGAGCAGTACTTC. Translation gives CASSPFGLAGDHEQYF.

V is TRBV12-3 or TRBV12-4 and J is TRBJ1-2; D is unclear. CDR3 size: 13 residues. Trimming removed 5 bases at V and 3 bases at J, with 10 bases between. CDR3: CASSPRTHYGYTF. The CDR3 DNA sequence: TGTGCCAGCAGTCCCCGGACGCACTATGGCTACACCTTC.

This clonotype has at least ten counts. The genes are TRBV6-5 and TRBJ2-2, with D perhaps TRBD2 (5 bases). The CDR3 extends over 15 amino acids. V was clipped by 6 bases and J by 5 bases, with 16 bases between them. Germline lookup yields CDR1 MNHEY and CDR2 SVGAGI. The DNA for the CDR3 is TGTGCCAGCAGCCGCACTAGTGTAGGGACCGGGGAGCTGTTTTTT. Residues: CASSRTSVGTGELFF.

The rearrangement links TRBV3-1 to TRBJ2-7; TRBD2 might be the D (5 bases). CDR1 is LGHDT and CDR2 is YNNKEL in the germline V gene (reference sequence). The V gene lost 1 base and the J gene lost 2 bases, with 15 bases spanning the gap. There are 16 residues in the CDR3. In nucleotides, the CDR3 is TGTGCCAGCAGCCAAGGGGTTACGGGATCCACCTACGAGCAGTACTTC. Translating gives CASSQGVTGSTYEQYF.

This clonotype has a count of ten or more. This rearrangement joins TRBV20-1 to TRBJ1-1, with D possibly being TRBD1 (5 bases). This CDR3 comprises 12 residues. The germline gives CDR1 DFQATT, CDR2 SNEGSKA (reference sequence). Trimming cost V 1 base and J 6 bases, with 9 bases left between them. The CDR3 DNA sequence: TGCAGTGCTAGAGGCCCGGGGGCTGAAGCTTTCTTT. Translation: CSARGPGAEAFF.